This T cell receptor beta chain was retrieved from a study of tumor and adjacent non-tumor tissue in lung cancer. The overall study: The cohort had about a dozen adenocarcinoma, 2 squamous cell and 1 small cell patients. Points from the study as a whole: In normal lung, the top 100 clones were significantly more dominant than in tumor. Significantly higher TCR diversity was found in tumor than normal lung.

The template was RNA from unsorted bulk tissue. Worth noting for this clonotype: What it binds is not known. A clone one base away is much larger, so this may be a read error. Since no conserved phenylalanine or tryptophan closes the CDR3, a read error is the likely cause.

The library came from three nested PCR rounds adapted from ARM-PCR protocols. TCRdb used MiXCR to reprocess the multiplex PCR reads, holding one entry per CDR3 protein. The table includes about 200,000 distinct CDR3 sequences, 70% to 75% detected once. The sequence came from a man aged 60 to 69 with non-small cell lung cancer. Source material: lung tumor tissue.

The CDR3 region has the DNA TGTGCCAGCACCCGGACTAGCGAGAACACCGGGGAGCTGTTTTTG. Its translation is CASTRTSENTGELFL. The chain combines TRBV6-2 or TRBV6-3 with TRBJ2-2; 9 bases are a match to TRBD2. The germline V gene has CDR1 MNHEY and CDR2 SVGEGT. Trimming removed 7 bases from V and 1 base from J; junction bases left unmatched: 4. This CDR3 comprises 15 residues.